The clone carrying this TCR beta chain was picked up many times. Its antigen is currently unknown. Through a sample-barcoded 5' primer and a J-beta primer mix, a second PCR was run for roughly 6 to 12 cycles. Every individual sample yielded 2.5 million or more paired-end reads (each containing CDR3). TCRdb reprocessed the 5' RACE reads via MiXCR and lists one record per CDR3 protein. This table holds 650,000 to 1,000,000 distinct CDR3 sequences, 36% found once. The sample belongs to a study of blood T cells in healthy people across ages. Study-wide results and limits: Per million T cells, TCR beta diversity dropped about linearly as age rose. Expanded clonotype changes were possibly confounded by unknown donor CMV status. The study found more naive CD4+ cells and higher diversity in long-lived than aged donors.

This CDR3 comprises 15 residues. The trim removed 2 bases at V and 3 bases at J, leaving 2 bases unmatched. Germline V gene lookup returns CDR1 MNHEY and CDR2 SVGAGI. This TCR was sampled from a young man in good health. Sequenced input: blood. The chain links TRBV6-5 to TRBJ1-2, with 11 bases aligning to TRBD1. The CDR3 sequence: CASSYGQGAYYGYTF. The DNA for the CDR3 is TGTGCCAGCAGTTACGGACAGGGGGCTTACTATGGCTACACCTTC.